The TCR beta chain described here comes from a study of control samples from healthy donors and cancer patients. Using immunoSEQ multiplex PCR, the repertoire was profiled, and TCRdb retains in-frame clones only, with some absent. The sample records 90,000 to 120,000 clones, approximately 82% being singletons. This TCR was sampled from a man aged 18 to 30 in good health. Sequencing was carried out using blood.

The CDR3 DNA sequence: TGTGCCACCAGCAGAGCGCTAGGAACTTCACCCCTCCACTTT. Residues: CATSRALGTSPLHF. The J gene is TRBJ1-6, the V gene TRBV15; D is uncertain. Germline V lookup: CDR1 LNHNV, CDR2 YYDKDF (reference sequence). There are 14 residues in the CDR3. V dropped 1 base and J dropped 9 bases, with 10 bases sitting between them.